The 3 T cell receptor beta chains below all came from one sample that was sequenced in a study of Tregs in tolerant kidney transplant recipients. The data were produced by immunoSEQ multiplex PCR, yet TCRdb's version contains in-frame clones alone and is incomplete. The sample contains tens of thousands of clones, 80% to 90% of which appear only once. Material: CD4+ T cells from blood. These receptors were taken from a human donor in good health.

The chain carries TRBV7-2 and TRBJ1-2; D not resolved. CDR1 is SGHTA, CDR2 FQGNSA, per germline. Trimming left V 7 bases short and J 4 bases short, with 16 bases between. The CDR3 has 14 amino acids. The CDR3 DNA reads as TGTGCCAGCACCCCCAGGACGGCGTCCTATGGCTACACCTTC. It encodes CASTPRTASYGYTF. Drawing the rest from reference TRBV7-2 and TRBJ1-2, the complete variable domain is GAGVSQSPSNKVTEKGKDVELRCDPISGHTALYWYRQSLGQGLEFLIYFQGNSAPDKSGLPSDRFSAERTGGSVSTLTIQRTQQEDSAVYLCASTPRTASYGYTFGSGTRLTVV.

A single count supports this clone. The chain employs TRBV4-3 and TRBJ1-3, with 9 bases aligning to TRBD1. This CDR3 region has 15 residues. Per germline, CDR1 LGHNA and CDR2 YSLEER. Trimming removed 5 bases from V and 3 bases from J; junction bases left unmatched: 5. CDR3 sequence reads: CASSARTGDGNTIYF. CDR3 coding DNA: TGCGCCAGCAGCGCCCGGACAGGGGATGGAAACACCATATATTTT.

The chain is built from TRBV2 and TRBJ2-3; 7 bases align to TRBD2. With 11 bases clipped from V and 0 bases from J, the junction kept 23 bases outside the gene matches. The V gene's germline CDR1 is SNHLY and CDR2 FYNNEI. The CDR3 has 19 amino acids. The CDR3, as DNA: TGTGCCTCTACCCGGGGGGTGTGGCTGATAAACACTAGCACAGATACGCAGTATTTT. Its protein product is CASTRGVWLINTSTDTQYF.